This T cell receptor (beta chain) is from a study of T cell repertoires in cytomegalovirus infection. Study-wide results and caveats: HLA-C-restricted CMV-specific TCR beta clonotypes were dominant in the ex vivo response. Carriage of CMV together with the relevant HLA was identifiable through cumulative public TCR beta family frequency.

Germline assignment: CDR1 DFQATT and CDR2 SNEGSKA (reference sequence). Trimming cost V 0 bases and J 0 bases, with 15 bases left between them. The CDR3 runs to 17 residues. A remark on this clonotype: What it binds is not known.

Using its own MiXCR run on the reads, TCRdb lists one record per CDR3 protein. The sample carries 150,000 to 180,000 distinct CDR3 sequences, about a quarter recorded once. The receptor was isolated from a human donor in good health (CMV status not recorded). Some clones in this sample may be carry-over from other donors' samples. Input material: PBMCs. The rearrangement links TRBV20-1 to TRBJ2-4, with D tentatively TRBD2 (6 bases). CDR3 region: CSARDRRREVAKNIQYF. CDR3 bases: TGCAGTGCTAGAGATAGGCGCAGGGAGGTAGCCAAAAACATTCAGTACTTC.